This T cell receptor (beta chain) was identified in a study of T cells and Merkel cell carcinoma outcomes. A remark on this clone: As yet, its antigen is unknown.

Libraries were prepared by immunoSEQ multiplex PCR; TCRdb keeps only in-frame clonotypes and omits some of them. The data hold 13,000 to 15,000 clones, with just under 95% observed a single time. Study-level points and caveats: Merkel cell carcinoma outcomes were reportedly predicted by repertoire and T-cell density.

CDR3 length: 13 residues. Germline values: CDR1 KGHSH, CDR2 LQKENI. Losses at the gene ends were 5 bases for V and 6 bases for J; bases not matched to a gene: 3. The source of this sequence is a human donor with Merkel cell carcinoma. Sequencing input: tumor tissue from Merkel cell carcinoma. The V call is TRBV18, the J call TRBJ2-2, with 7 bases fitting TRBD1. The CDR3 sequence: CASSDQGAGELFF. The DNA for the CDR3 is TGTGCCAGCTCAGACCAGGGGGCCGGGGAGCTGTTTTTT.